This T cell receptor (beta chain) was identified during a study of T-cell memory formation after mild COVID-19. Study overall: Largely, the TCR clusters proved donor specific.

The germline V gene has CDR1 MGHRA and CDR2 YSYEKL. V gave up 5 bases and J gave up 3 bases; unmatched junction bases: 10. The CDR3 is 16 amino acids. Each CDR3 protein gets one entry after TCRdb re-called the 5' RACE reads with MiXCR. The table lists more than 300,000 distinct CDR3 sequences, approximately 15% of them singletons. The table lists this clonotype with a few counts. Its antigen is not identified. Study-level findings and limits: Contracting clones, day 15 to 85, had balanced CD4/CD8, and later expanders favored CD4+. Memory from before infection featured some responding clones, which suggests cross-reactive memory joined.

The rearrangement uses TRBV4-1 and TRBJ1-5; 7 nucleotides agree with TRBD1. The origin of this receptor is a man between 18 and 35 years old who had mild COVID-19 (a few samples of this study predate the infection). Cell type and time point are not known. The specimen sequenced was PBMCs or a T cell subset sorted from them (not recorded which). The CDR3 DNA sequence: TGCGCCAGCAGCGACCCGACAGGGTTAGTCAATCAGCCCCAGCATTTT. Residues: CASSDPTGLVNQPQHF.